The table lists the clone carrying this T cell receptor beta chain with many counts. TCRdb ran MiXCR on the 5' RACE reads and lists one entry per CDR3 protein. The sample holds some 82,000 distinct CDR3 sequences; roughly 12% are singletons and the top ten take 2.6%. This entry belongs to a study of early T cells in non-severe SARS-CoV-2 infection. The CDR3 covers 15 residues. Trimming took off 6 bases at V and 0 bases at J, with 14 bases between the two ends. What was sequenced was whole blood. This clonotype originated in an adult who was a healthcare worker with PCR-confirmed SARS-CoV-2 infection or an uninfected control (not recorded which). The V and J genes are TRBV12-3 or TRBV12-4 and TRBJ1-1, with D perhaps matching TRBD1 (5 bases). The CDR3 DNA reads TGTGCCAGCAGCGGGGGGACTAAGCTGAACACTGAAGCTTTCTTT. It encodes CASSGGTKLNTEAFF.